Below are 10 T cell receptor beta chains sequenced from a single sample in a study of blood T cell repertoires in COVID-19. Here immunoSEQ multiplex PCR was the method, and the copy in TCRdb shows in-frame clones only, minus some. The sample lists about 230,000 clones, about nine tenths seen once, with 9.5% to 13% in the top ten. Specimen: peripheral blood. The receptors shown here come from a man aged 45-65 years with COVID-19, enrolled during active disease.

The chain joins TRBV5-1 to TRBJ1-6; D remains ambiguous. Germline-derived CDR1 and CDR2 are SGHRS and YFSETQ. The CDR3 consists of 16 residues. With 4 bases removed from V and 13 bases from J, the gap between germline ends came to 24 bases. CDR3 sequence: CASSPDVFREMGPLHF. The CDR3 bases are TGCGCCAGCAGCCCCGATGTTTTTAGGGAGATGGGCCCCCTCCACTTT.

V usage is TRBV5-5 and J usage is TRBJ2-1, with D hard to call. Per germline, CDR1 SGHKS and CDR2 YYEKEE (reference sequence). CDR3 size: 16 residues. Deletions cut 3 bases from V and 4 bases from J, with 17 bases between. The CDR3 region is CASSSVQSPIYNEQFF. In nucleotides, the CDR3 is TGTGCCAGCAGCTCCGTGCAGTCTCCCATATACAATGAGCAGTTCTTC.

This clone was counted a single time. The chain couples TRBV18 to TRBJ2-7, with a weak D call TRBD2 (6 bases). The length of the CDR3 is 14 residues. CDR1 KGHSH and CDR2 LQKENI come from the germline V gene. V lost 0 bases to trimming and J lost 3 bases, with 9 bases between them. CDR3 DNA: TGTGCCAGCTCACCACCCGGAGGGGTCTACGAGCAGTACTTC. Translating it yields CASSPPGGVYEQYF.

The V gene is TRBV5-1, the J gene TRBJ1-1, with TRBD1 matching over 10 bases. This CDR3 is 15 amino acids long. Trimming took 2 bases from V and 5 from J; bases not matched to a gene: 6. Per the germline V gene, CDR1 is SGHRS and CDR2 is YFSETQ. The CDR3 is CASSFQGQGTTEAFF. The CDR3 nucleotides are TGCGCCAGCAGCTTCCAGGGACAGGGGACTACTGAAGCTTTCTTT.

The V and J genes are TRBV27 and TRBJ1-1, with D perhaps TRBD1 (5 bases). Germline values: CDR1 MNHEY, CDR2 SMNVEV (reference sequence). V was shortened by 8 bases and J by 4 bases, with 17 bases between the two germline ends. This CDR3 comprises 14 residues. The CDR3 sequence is CASFKTGVSTEAFF. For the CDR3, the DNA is TGTGCCAGCTTTAAAACGGGGGTGTCCACTGAAGCTTTCTTT.

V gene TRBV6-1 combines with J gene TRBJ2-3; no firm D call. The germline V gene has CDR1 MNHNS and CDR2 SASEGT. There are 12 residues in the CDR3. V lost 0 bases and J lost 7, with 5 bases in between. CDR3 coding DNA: TGTGCCAGCAGTGAAGCCCCTAATACGCAGTATTTT. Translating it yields CASSEAPNTQYF.

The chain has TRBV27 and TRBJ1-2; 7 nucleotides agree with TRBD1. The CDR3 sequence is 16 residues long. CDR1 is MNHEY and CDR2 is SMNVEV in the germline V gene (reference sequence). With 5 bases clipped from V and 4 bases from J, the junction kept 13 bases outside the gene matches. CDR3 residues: CASSPLFTGATYGYTF. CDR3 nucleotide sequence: TGTGCCAGCAGTCCCCTTTTTACAGGGGCCACCTATGGCTACACCTTC.

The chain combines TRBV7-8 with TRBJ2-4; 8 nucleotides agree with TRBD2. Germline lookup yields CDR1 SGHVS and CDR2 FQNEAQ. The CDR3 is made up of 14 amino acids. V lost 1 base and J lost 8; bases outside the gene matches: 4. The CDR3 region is CASSLGGTSDIQYF. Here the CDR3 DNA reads TGTGCCAGCAGCTTAGGAGGGACTAGTGACATTCAGTACTTC.

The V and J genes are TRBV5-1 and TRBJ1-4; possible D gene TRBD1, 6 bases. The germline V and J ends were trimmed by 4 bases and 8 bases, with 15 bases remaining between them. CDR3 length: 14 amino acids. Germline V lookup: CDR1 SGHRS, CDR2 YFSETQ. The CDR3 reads CASSTGRAKEKLFF. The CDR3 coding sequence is TGCGCCAGCAGCACAGGGCGGGCGAAGGAAAAACTGTTTTTT.

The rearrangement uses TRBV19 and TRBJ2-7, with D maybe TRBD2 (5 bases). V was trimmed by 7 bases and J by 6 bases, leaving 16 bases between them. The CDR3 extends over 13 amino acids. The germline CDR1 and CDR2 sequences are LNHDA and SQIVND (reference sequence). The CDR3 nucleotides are TGTGCCAGTACGGGGTCGAGCTCCGGCGAGCAGTACTTC. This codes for CASTGSSSGEQYF.